This T cell receptor (beta chain) was sequenced for a study of blood T cell repertoires in COVID-19. In the source study's methods: Nucleated cell number was recorded as an estimate derived from reference gene primer amplification. Clones were read by immunoSEQ multiplex PCR, and TCRdb kept only the in-frame ones, dropping some. V and J calls and clone size are as listed in that table; D and trimming were resolved from the DNA. The table records 110,000 or so clones, around 83% of them present only once. The CDR3 is made up of 13 amino acids. Looked up from germline, CDR1 is SNHLY and CDR2 is FYNNEI. V was shortened by 7 bases and J by 11 bases, with 15 bases between the two germline ends. This clone was seen a few times.

The sample comprised peripheral blood. The receptor was derived from a woman in her sixties with COVID-19, enrolled during active disease. The chain has TRBV2 and TRBJ1-6, with D possibly TRBD1 on 5 matching bases. As DNA, the CDR3 is TGTGCCAGCATAGACAGCAATGATGCACCCCTCCACTTT. Amino acid sequence: CASIDSNDAPLHF.